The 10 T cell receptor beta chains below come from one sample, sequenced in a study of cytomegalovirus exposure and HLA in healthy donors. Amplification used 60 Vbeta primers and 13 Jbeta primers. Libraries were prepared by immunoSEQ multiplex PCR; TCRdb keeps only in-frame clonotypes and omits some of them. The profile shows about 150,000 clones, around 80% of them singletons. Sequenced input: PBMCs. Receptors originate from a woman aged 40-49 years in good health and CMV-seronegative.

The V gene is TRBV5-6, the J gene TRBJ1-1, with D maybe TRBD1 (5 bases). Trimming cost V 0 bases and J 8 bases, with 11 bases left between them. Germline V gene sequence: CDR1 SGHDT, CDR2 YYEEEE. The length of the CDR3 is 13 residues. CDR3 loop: CASSLDRRVEAFF. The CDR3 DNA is TGTGCCAGCAGCTTGGATCGCAGGGTAGAAGCTTTCTTT. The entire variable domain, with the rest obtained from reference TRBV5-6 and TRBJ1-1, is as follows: DAGVTQSPTHLIKTRGQQVTLRCSPKSGHDTVSWYQQALGQGPQFIFQYYEEEERQRGNFPDRFSGHQFPNYSSELNVNALLLGDSALYLCASSLDRRVEAFFGQGTRLTVV.

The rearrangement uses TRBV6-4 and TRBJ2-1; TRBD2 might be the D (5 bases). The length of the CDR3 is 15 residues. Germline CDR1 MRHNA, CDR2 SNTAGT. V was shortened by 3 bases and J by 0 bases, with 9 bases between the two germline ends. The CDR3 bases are TGTGCCAGCAGTGAAGACACTAGCTCCTACAATGAGCAGTTCTTC. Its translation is CASSEDTSSYNEQFF.

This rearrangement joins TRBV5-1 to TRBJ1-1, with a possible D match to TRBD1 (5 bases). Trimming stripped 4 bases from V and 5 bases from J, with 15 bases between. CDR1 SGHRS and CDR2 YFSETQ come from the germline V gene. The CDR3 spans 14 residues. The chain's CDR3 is CASSLSGGFTEAFF. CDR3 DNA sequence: TGCGCCAGCAGCCTGAGCGGGGGGTTTACTGAAGCTTTCTTT.

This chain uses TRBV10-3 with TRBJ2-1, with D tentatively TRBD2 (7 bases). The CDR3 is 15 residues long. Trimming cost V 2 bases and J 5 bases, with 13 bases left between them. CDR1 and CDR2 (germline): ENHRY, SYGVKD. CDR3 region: CAISEGGGEHNEQFF. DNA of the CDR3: TGTGCCATCAGTGAGGGGGGGGGCGAGCACAATGAGCAGTTCTTC.

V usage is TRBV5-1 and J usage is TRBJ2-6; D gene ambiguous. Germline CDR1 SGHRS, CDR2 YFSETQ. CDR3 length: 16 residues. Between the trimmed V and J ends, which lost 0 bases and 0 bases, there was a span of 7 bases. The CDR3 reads CASSLGTLSGANVLTF. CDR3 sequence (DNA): TGCGCCAGCAGCTTGGGTACTCTCTCTGGGGCCAACGTCCTGACTTTC.

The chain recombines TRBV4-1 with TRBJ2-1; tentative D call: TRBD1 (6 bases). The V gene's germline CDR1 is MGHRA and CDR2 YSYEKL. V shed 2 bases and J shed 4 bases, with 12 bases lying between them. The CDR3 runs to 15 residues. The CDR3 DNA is TGCGCCAGCAGCCAAACAGGGCGAGAATACAATGAGCAGTTCTTC. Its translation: CASSQTGREYNEQFF.

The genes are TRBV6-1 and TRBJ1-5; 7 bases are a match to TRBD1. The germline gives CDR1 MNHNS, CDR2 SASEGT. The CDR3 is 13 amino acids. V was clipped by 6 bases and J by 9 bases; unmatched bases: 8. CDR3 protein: CASRRTGERPQHF. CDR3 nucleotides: TGTGCCAGCAGGAGGACAGGAGAGAGGCCCCAGCATTTT.

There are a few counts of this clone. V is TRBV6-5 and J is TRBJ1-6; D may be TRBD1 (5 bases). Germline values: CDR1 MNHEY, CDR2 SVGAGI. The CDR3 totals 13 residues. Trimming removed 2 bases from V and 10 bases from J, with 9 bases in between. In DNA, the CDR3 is TGTGCCAGCAGTTACCAACGGGGGTCACCCCTCCACTTT. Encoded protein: CASSYQRGSPLHF.

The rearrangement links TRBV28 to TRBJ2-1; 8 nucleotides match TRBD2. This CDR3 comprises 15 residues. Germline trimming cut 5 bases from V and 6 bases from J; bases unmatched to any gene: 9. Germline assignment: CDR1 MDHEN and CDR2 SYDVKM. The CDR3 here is CASSQAGDASNEQFF. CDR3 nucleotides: TGTGCCAGCAGTCAAGCGGGAGATGCGAGCAATGAGCAGTTCTTC.

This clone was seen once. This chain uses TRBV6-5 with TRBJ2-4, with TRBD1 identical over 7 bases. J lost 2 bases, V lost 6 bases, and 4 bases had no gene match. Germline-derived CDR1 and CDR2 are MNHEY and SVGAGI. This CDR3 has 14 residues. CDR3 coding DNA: TGTGCCAGCAGCCTAGGGGGCCCCAAAAACATTCAGTACTTC. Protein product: CASSLGGPKNIQYF.